The 20 T cell receptor beta chains below were found in one sample sequenced in a study of Graves' ophthalmopathy and Graves' hyperthyroidism. The TCR beta CDR3 regions underwent amplification from RNA transcripts. HTBI-primed RT-PCR formed the first round, and a multiplex PCR formed the second. TCRdb re-called the multiplex PCR reads through MiXCR, storing one row per CDR3 protein. The table has 500,000 to 700,000 distinct CDR3 sequences, about a fifth seen once. The sequenced sample was peripheral blood. These receptors were collected from a woman aged 18-35 years with stable Graves' hyperthyroidism. Some clones in this sample may be carry-over from other donors' samples.

This clonotype was counted ten times or more. One base away lies a much larger clone, so this may be a sequencing read error. This chain uses TRBV6-5 with TRBJ2-5, with D unresolved. V was clipped by 0 bases and J by 2 bases, with 7 bases between them. This CDR3 region has 14 residues. CDR1 is MNHEY, CDR2 SVGAGI, per germline. DNA of the CDR3: TGTGCCAGCAGTTACTCGAGCCTACAAGAGACCCAGTACTTC. Protein sequence: CASSYSSLQETQYF.

The table lists this clonotype with a few counts. This sequence may be a read error, since a much larger clone differs from it by one base. Since the CDR3 does not end with the conserved phenylalanine or tryptophan, this likely comes from a read error. J is TRBJ1-1 and V is TRBV30; maybe TRBD1 (5 bases). Germline CDR1 reads GTSNPN; CDR2 reads SVGIG (reference sequence). The CDR3 has 12 residues. CDR3 region: CACSGGRTEAFL. CDR3 bases: TGTGCCTGCAGTGGGGGGAGAACTGAAGCTTTCCTT.

Note on this clonotype: This sequence may be a read error, since a much larger clone differs from it by one base. Because the CDR3 is missing its conserved closing phenylalanine or tryptophan, this is likely a read error. The V and J genes are TRBV24-1 and TRBJ1-2; D ambiguous. Germline V gene lookup returns CDR1 KGHDR and CDR2 SFDVKD. The CDR3 is made up of 16 amino acids. Trimming took off 4 bases at V and 2 bases at J, with 16 bases between the two ends. This CDR3 reads CATSDPSLEENYGYTV. The DNA of the CDR3 is TGTGCCACCAGTGACCCGTCCCTTGAGGAAAACTATGGCTACACCGTC.

This clonotype was observed at least ten times. The genes are TRBV9 and TRBJ2-7; D could derive from TRBD1 or TRBD2 (6 bases each). CDR1 and CDR2 from the germline V gene are SGDLS and YYNGEE. The V gene lost 0 bases and the J gene lost 6 bases, with 13 bases spanning the gap. CDR3 length equals 14 residues. CDR3: CASSVEDGGGEQYF. The DNA of the CDR3 is TGTGCCAGCAGCGTAGAGGACGGGGGCGGCGAGCAGTACTTC.

The J gene is TRBJ2-7, the V gene TRBV3-1, with D possibly being TRBD2 (6 bases). Germline CDR1 reads LGHDT; CDR2 reads YNNKEL (reference sequence). V dropped 4 bases and J dropped 4 bases, with 17 bases sitting between them. This CDR3 contains 15 residues. The CDR3 region has the DNA TGTGCCAGCAGCCTCGGAGGGAGTGGGAAATACGAGCAGTACTTC. Translated, it gives CASSLGGSGKYEQYF.

This clonotype was detected many times. The V call is TRBV12-3 or TRBV12-4, the J call TRBJ1-5; D remains ambiguous. The CDR3 is made up of 13 amino acids. V lost 7 bases, J lost 4 bases, and 11 bases lay in between. The CDR3 is CASNIDWNQPQHF. The CDR3 region has the DNA TGTGCCAGCAATATTGACTGGAATCAGCCCCAGCATTTT.

This clonotype has ten or more counts. V gene TRBV25-1 combines with J gene TRBJ1-6; 8 bases fit TRBD1. Germline CDR1 reads MGHDK; CDR2 reads SYGVNS. The CDR3 extends over 16 amino acids. Trimming at V came to 5 bases and at J to 7 bases, leaving 10 bases not matched to a gene. In nucleotides, the CDR3 is TGTGCCAGCAGTACCCACCGACAGGGGAACAATTCACCCCTCCACTTT. This codes for CASSTHRQGNNSPLHF.

This rearrangement joins TRBV30 to TRBJ2-3; 8 nucleotides line up with TRBD2. The CDR3 runs to 16 residues. The V segment lost 3 bases and the J segment 2 bases; nucleotides outside the gene matches: 10. In germline, CDR1 is GTSNPN, CDR2 SVGIG (reference sequence). The CDR3 protein is CAWSRGGQPHTDTQYF. CDR3 nucleotides: TGTGCCTGGAGCCGCGGGGGGCAGCCCCACACAGATACGCAGTATTTT.

The table lists this clonotype with a few counts. The chain combines TRBV30 with TRBJ1-5; D gene unclear. Germline loops: CDR1 GTSNPN, CDR2 SVGIG (reference sequence). The CDR3 totals 15 residues. V lost 2 bases and J lost 0, with 11 bases in between. The CDR3 nucleotides read TGTGCCTGGAGTCCCGGGCGTTATAGCAATCAGCCCCAGCATTTT. Translating gives CAWSPGRYSNQPQHF.

The sample holds a few counts of this clonotype. This chain connects TRBV18 to TRBJ2-7, with 7 nucleotides matching TRBD2. Looked up from germline, CDR1 is KGHSH and CDR2 is LQKENI. Trimming cost V 2 bases and J 4 bases; bases outside gene matches: 2. The CDR3 length is 13 residues. The CDR3 loop is CASSPAGDYEQYF. As DNA, the CDR3 is TGTGCCAGCTCACCAGCGGGGGATTACGAGCAGTACTTC.

The rearrangement links TRBV3-1 to TRBJ2-4, with unresolved D. V lost 0 bases, J lost 10 bases, and 10 bases lay in between. CDR3 length equals 13 residues. Germline V gives CDR1 LGHDT, CDR2 YNNKEL (reference sequence). CDR3 in amino acids: CASSQDAARIQYF. As DNA, the CDR3 is TGTGCCAGCAGCCAAGATGCCGCCCGGATTCAGTACTTC.

The chain uses TRBV12-3 or TRBV12-4 and TRBJ1-5; possible D gene TRBD1, 5 bases. V lost 3 bases and J 11 bases, leaving 20 bases between the germline ends. The CDR3 loop spans 15 amino acids. This CDR3 reads CASSFGAPTGMTQHF. CDR3 bases: TGTGCCAGCAGTTTTGGGGCGCCAACCGGGATGACCCAGCATTTT.

In this sample, this clonotype turned up many times. The chain combines TRBV2 with TRBJ1-5; no definite D call. Trimming took off 11 bases at V and 0 bases at J, with 8 bases between the two ends. Germline V gene lookup returns CDR1 SNHLY and CDR2 FYNNEI. The CDR3 extends over 12 amino acids. CDR3 loop: CAGRRSNQPQHF. CDR3 nucleotide sequence: TGTGCCGGGCGTCGTAGCAATCAGCCCCAGCATTTT. The full variable domain, rest sourced from reference TRBV2 and TRBJ1-5, is EPEVTQTPSHQVTQMGQEVILRCVPISNHLYFYWYRQILGQKVEFLVSFYNNEISEKSEIFDDQFSVERPDGSNFTLKIRSTKLEDSAMYFCAGRRSNQPQHFGDGTRLSIL.

The table lists this clonotype with many counts. V usage is TRBV10-2 and J usage is TRBJ1-1; D remains ambiguous. There are 14 residues in the CDR3. Germline V gives CDR1 WSHSY, CDR2 SAAADI. V lost 0 bases and J 6 bases, leaving 11 bases between the germline ends. CDR3 protein: CASSESAGFPEAFF. CDR3 DNA sequence: TGCGCCAGCAGTGAGTCGGCGGGATTTCCTGAAGCTTTCTTT.

This clonotype was observed at least ten times. The chain links TRBV5-1 to TRBJ1-3; 9 bases agree with TRBD1. CDR3 size: 15 residues. Per germline, CDR1 SGHRS and CDR2 YFSETQ. Losses at the gene ends were 4 bases for V and 2 bases for J; bases not matched to a gene: 4. CDR3 protein: CASSTTGGPGNTIYF. CDR3 bases: TGCGCCAGCAGCACTACAGGGGGCCCTGGAAACACCATATATTTT. The variable domain in full, completed from reference TRBV5-1 and TRBJ1-3, reads KAGVTQTPRYLIKTRGQQVTLSCSPISGHRSVSWYQQTPGQGLQFLFEYFSETQRNKGNFPGRFSGRQFSNSRSEMNVSTLELGDSALYLCASSTTGGPGNTIYFGEGSWLTVV.

There are many counts of this clonotype. The chain couples TRBV9 to TRBJ1-1; TRBD1 matches at 9 bases. CDR1 and CDR2 (germline): SGDLS, YYNGEE. V was pared by 6 bases and J by 3 bases, with 21 bases of the junction left unmatched. CDR3 length: 19 amino acids. Here the CDR3 reads CASTMISYNRDRDHTEAFF. The CDR3 nucleotides read TGTGCCAGCACCATGATAAGCTACAACCGGGACAGGGACCACACTGAAGCTTTCTTT.

This clonotype was recorded at least ten times. The chain has TRBV6-5 and TRBJ2-7, with TRBD2 matching 16 bases. This CDR3 has 17 amino acids. Trimming cost V 6 bases and J 0 bases; bases outside gene matches: 5. From germline, CDR1 is MNHEY and CDR2 SVGAGI. CDR3 sequence: CASRPGLAGGSSYEQYF. The CDR3 DNA reads TGTGCCAGCAGACCGGGACTAGCGGGGGGGTCCTCCTACGAGCAGTACTTC.

This chain's CDR3 is CAWSSYGAGGELFF. Here the CDR3 DNA reads TGTGCCTGGAGTTCTTACGGGGCCGGCGGGGAGCTGTTTTTT. The chain couples TRBV30 to TRBJ2-2, with D tentatively TRBD1 or TRBD2 (5 bases each). V was trimmed by 2 bases and J by 7 bases, leaving 14 bases between them. Germline loops: CDR1 GTSNPN, CDR2 SVGIG (reference sequence). The CDR3 sequence is 14 residues long.

As regards this clonotype: Being one base from a much bigger clone, this may be a read error. The CDR3 protein is CARLGGAYGYTF. CDR3 sequence (DNA): TGTGCCCGGCTCGGGGGGGCCTATGGCTACACCTTC. V gene TRBV30 combines with J gene TRBJ1-2; tentative D call: TRBD1 (6 bases). CDR3 length equals 12 residues. In germline, CDR1 is GTSNPN, CDR2 SVGIG (reference sequence). V was clipped by 8 bases and J by 4 bases, with 14 bases between them.

The chain links TRBV20-1 to TRBJ1-1; perhaps TRBD1 as D (6 bases). CDR1 and CDR2 from the germline V gene are DFQATT and SNEGSKA (reference sequence). This CDR3 has 13 amino acids. V was pared by 1 base and J by 5 bases, with 11 bases between. This CDR3 is CSARGGPGTEAFF. CDR3 coding DNA: TGCAGTGCTAGAGGGGGGCCGGGGACTGAAGCTTTCTTT.